The 2 T cell receptor beta chains given below trace back to one sample, sequenced in a study of breast tumors, draining lymph nodes, adjacent tissues. TCRdb processed the multiplex PCR reads anew with MiXCR; each CDR3 protein has one entry. The sample holds over 150,000 distinct CDR3 sequences, 30% to 35% seen once. The lymph nodes were axillary draining lymph nodes from breast cancer patients. The sequenced sample was axillary lymph node tissue. The receptors come from a female donor with breast cancer. Some clones in this sample may be carry-over from other donors' samples.

The chain joins TRBV18 to TRBJ1-4; maybe TRBD1 (5 bases). CDR1 KGHSH and CDR2 LQKENI come from the germline V gene. The CDR3 runs 17 residues. V shed 2 bases and J shed 1 base, with 14 bases lying between them. CDR3 amino acids: CASSPGTSRVTNEKLFF. The CDR3 DNA sequence: TGTGCCAGCTCACCAGGGACCTCGAGGGTAACTAATGAAAAACTGTTTTTT.

This clonotype appeared a single time. This clone may be a read error of a much larger clone one base away. V gene TRBV7-2 combines with J gene TRBJ2-1, with 10 bases fitting TRBD2. The germline gives CDR1 SGHTA, CDR2 FQGNSA. The CDR3 is made up of 17 amino acids. This CDR3 reads CASSSWLAGAAWNERFF. CDR3 sequence (DNA): TGTGCCAGCAGCTCGTGGCTAGCGGGAGCAGCTTGGAATGAGCGGTTCTTC.